A selection of T cell receptor beta chains follows, all from one sample in a study of CD8 T cells in Susac syndrome. TCRdb called the immunoSEQ multiplex PCR reads again in MiXCR, with one record for every CDR3 protein. The sample holds 210,000 or so distinct CDR3 sequences; around 93% are singletons and the top ten take 0.15% to 0.2%. Sample: CD4+ T cells from PBMCs. These receptor sequences come from a human donor with Susac syndrome. CDR3s include the opening cysteine and the closing phenylalanine or tryptophan. The D gene is left open where the match is weak. Expanded clones get a size class; other rows say once, few or many, or leave the size out.

d_call	j_call	v_call	clone_size	cdr3_aa	cdr3_nt
TRBD2	TRBJ2-2	TRBV30	.	CAWSVRGKLAGDSRHTGELFF	TGTGCCTGGAGTGTAAGGGGGAAACTAGCGGGGGACTCACGGCACACCGGGGAGCTGTTTTTT
.	TRBJ2-5	TRBV6-5	.	CASSYGLSGSETQYF	TGTGCCAGCAGTTACGGGCTATCAGGTAGCGAGACCCAGTACTTC
.	TRBJ2-4	TRBV20-1	.	CSGGPPPVNIQYF	TGCAGCGGGGGCCCGCCTCCCGTAAACATTCAGTACTTC
.	TRBJ1-2	TRBV4-2	.	CASSQGELGGYTF	TGTGCCAGCAGCCAAGGAGAGCTGGGTGGCTACACCTTC
.	TRBJ2-3	TRBV6-5	.	CASSSSSVSTDTQYF	TGTGCCAGCAGTTCATCTAGCGTCAGCACAGATACGCAGTATTTT
TRBD1	TRBJ1-1	TRBV12-3/TRBV12-4	.	CASQRSTGMNTEAFF	TGTGCCAGCCAGCGTTCGACAGGGATGAACACTGAAGCTTTCTTT
TRBD1	TRBJ1-6	TRBV20-1	.	CSARDGTGVPYNSPLHF	TGCAGTGCTAGAGATGGGACAGGAGTTCCCTATAATTCACCCCTCCACTTT
.	TRBJ2-1	TRBV7-9	.	CASSLDHRDNEQFF	TGTGCCAGCAGCTTAGACCACCGCGACAATGAGCAGTTCTTC
.	TRBJ2-2	TRBV20-1	.	CSAASGVVYTGELFF	TGCAGTGCCGCTTCGGGGGTGGTCTACACCGGGGAGCTGTTTTTT
.	TRBJ1-2	TRBV7-2	.	CASSLGTQGWGYTF	TGTGCCAGCAGCTTAGGGACCCAGGGGTGGGGCTACACCTTC
.	TRBJ1-3	TRBV7-2	.	CASSFPRGNTIYF	TGTGCCAGCAGCTTCCCCCGTGGAAACACCATATATTTT
.	TRBJ1-4	TRBV20-1	.	CSAREGRGGEKLFF	TGCAGTGCTAGAGAGGGCAGGGGAGGCGAAAAACTGTTTTTT
.	TRBJ1-4	TRBV28	once	CASLGGATNEKLFF	TGTGCCAGCCTGGGGGGGGCCACTAATGAAAAACTGTTTTTT
.	TRBJ2-7	TRBV6-2/TRBV6-3	.	CASSYGLGRSSYEQYF	TGTGCCAGCAGTTACGGGTTGGGACGGAGCTCCTACGAGCAGTACTTC
TRBD1	TRBJ2-1	TRBV12-3/TRBV12-4	.	CASSLMQGAWGYNEQFF	TGTGCCAGCAGCCTTATGCAGGGGGCCTGGGGTTACAATGAGCAGTTCTTC
.	TRBJ1-1	TRBV28	.	CASSQGREDTEAFF	TGTGCCAGCAGCCAAGGGCGGGAAGACACTGAAGCTTTCTTT
.	TRBJ1-1	TRBV5-1	.	CASSRDTEAFF	TGCGCCAGCAGCCGCGACACTGAAGCTTTCTTT
TRBD1	TRBJ1-1	TRBV7-3	.	CASSQNRGRDTEAFF	TGTGCCAGCAGCCAAAATAGGGGGCGGGACACTGAAGCTTTCTTT
.	TRBJ2-4	TRBV27	.	CASSMDYRTGLAKNIQYF	TGTGCCAGCAGTATGGACTACCGGACAGGCCTAGCCAAAAACATTCAGTACTTC
.	TRBJ1-4	TRBV6-2/TRBV6-3	.	CASSQGQRYEKLFF	TGTGCCAGCAGCCAAGGACAGCGATATGAAAAACTGTTTTTT
TRBD1	TRBJ2-3	TRBV24-1	.	CATSDPGQGADTQYF	TGTGCCACCAGTGATCCGGGACAGGGTGCAGATACGCAGTATTTT
TRBD1	TRBJ2-2	TRBV7-8	.	CASILTGIFGELFF	TGTGCCAGCATCCTGACAGGGATATTCGGGGAGCTGTTTTTT
.	TRBJ2-3	TRBV29-1	.	CSVGELTDTQYF	TGCAGCGTAGGGGAATTGACAGATACGCAGTATTTT
TRBD2	TRBJ2-7	TRBV20-1	once	CSAGLAVLGEQYF	TGCAGTGCTGGACTAGCGGTGCTGGGAGAGCAGTACTTC
.	TRBJ1-1	TRBV20-1	.	CSAAPGGEVFEAFF	TGCAGTGCAGCCCCCGGGGGGGAGGTCTTCGAAGCTTTCTTT
.	TRBJ2-3	TRBV20-1	.	CSAEGTDTQYF	TGCAGTGCCGAAGGAACAGATACGCAGTATTTT
.	TRBJ1-2	TRBV5-1	.	CASSIDSQGGYTF	TGCGCCAGCAGTATAGACAGCCAAGGGGGCTACACCTTC
TRBD1	TRBJ2-7	TRBV3-1	.	CASSLGQHEQYF	TGTGCCAGCAGCCTGGGACAGCACGAGCAGTACTTC
.	TRBJ1-1	TRBV6-6	.	CASSPTTANTEAFF	TGTGCCAGCAGTCCCACTACAGCGAACACTGAAGCTTTCTTT
.	TRBJ2-3	TRBV9	.	CASSVEQDTQYF	TGTGCCAGCAGCGTAGAACAAGATACGCAGTATTTT
.	TRBJ2-2	TRBV5-1	.	CASSPRPGPGEGTGELFF	TGCGCCAGCAGCCCTCGGCCCGGTCCCGGAGAGGGCACCGGGGAGCTGTTTTTT
TRBD1	TRBJ1-5	TRBV20-1	.	CSATQGYDQPQHF	TGCAGTGCCACACAGGGGTACGATCAGCCCCAGCATTTT
.	TRBJ2-5	TRBV2	.	CASTSPQETQYF	TGTGCCAGCACCAGTCCCCAAGAGACCCAGTACTTC
.	TRBJ2-1	TRBV3-1	.	CASSQAGRDQQFF	TGTGCCAGCAGCCAAGCAGGGCGGGACCAGCAGTTCTTC
TRBD1	TRBJ1-6	TRBV4-1	.	CASSPQGTNSPLHF	TGTGCCAGCAGCCCACAGGGGACAAATTCACCCCTCCACTTT
.	TRBJ1-2	TRBV27	.	CASSLGLNYGYTF	TGTGCCAGCAGTTTGGGACTTAACTATGGCTACACCTTC
.	TRBJ2-1	TRBV21-1	.	CASSKAGTGLHEQFF	TGTGCCAGCAGCAAAGCCGGGACAGGGCTCCATGAGCAGTTCTTC
.	TRBJ2-3	TRBV19	once	CASSPIGGTRTDTQYF	TGTGCCAGTAGTCCCATAGGAGGAACCCGCACAGATACGCAGTATTTT
.	TRBJ2-5	TRBV30	.	CAWFGTDQETQYF	TGTGCCTGGTTCGGGACGGACCAAGAGACCCAGTACTTC
.	TRBJ2-1	TRBV20-1	.	CSARDRVYNEQFF	TGCAGTGCTAGAGATCGGGTCTACAATGAGCAGTTCTTC
.	TRBJ1-5	TRBV4-3	.	CASSQFRQNNQPQHF	TGCGCCAGCAGCCAGTTTAGGCAGAACAATCAGCCCCAGCATTTT
.	TRBJ1-1	TRBV25-1	.	CASSDFGDTEAFF	TGTGCCAGCAGTGATTTTGGGGACACTGAAGCTTTCTTT
TRBD1	TRBJ2-7	TRBV10-2	.	CASSVSTGLFPYEQYF	TGCGCCAGCAGTGTCTCGACAGGGTTATTTCCCTACGAGCAGTACTTC
.	TRBJ1-1	TRBV18	.	CASSPPVANTEAFF	TGTGCCAGCTCACCCCCCGTCGCTAACACTGAAGCTTTCTTT
.	TRBJ2-3	TRBV7-3	.	CASSLIGTSDTSSTDTQYF	TGTGCCAGCAGCTTAATCGGAACATCGGACACCTCTAGCACAGATACGCAGTATTTT
.	TRBJ1-1	TRBV11-2	.	CASSFMGGLNTEAFF	TGTGCCAGCAGCTTCATGGGGGGACTGAACACTGAAGCTTTCTTT
.	TRBJ2-5	TRBV5-6	.	CASSLSWGAVQETQYF	TGTGCCAGCAGCTTGTCGTGGGGGGCCGTCCAAGAGACCCAGTACTTC
.	TRBJ2-6	TRBV3-1	.	CASSQAIRRDCSSGANVLTF	TGTGCCAGCAGCCAAGCGATCAGACGGGATTGTTCATCTGGGGCCAACGTCCTGACTTTC
TRBD1	TRBJ2-7	TRBV19	.	CASRDRPASYEQYF	TGTGCCAGTAGGGACAGGCCTGCCTCCTACGAGCAGTACTTC